What follows describes a single T cell receptor (beta chain). Its antigen is still unknown. The junction departs from the called germline gene at one end, perhaps through a read error. CDR1 SEHNR and CDR2 FQNEAQ are derived from the germline V gene (reference sequence). Spanning cysteine to phenylalanine, the CDR3 consists of 15 amino acids. The sequence is cut down to CDR3 DNA, 45 bases in frame from base 1. The data derive from a study of cytomegalovirus exposure and HLA in healthy donors (dated by TCRdb to 2016 to 2017). For the wider study: In an earlier analysis of 587 of the donors, less than 350 Gb of sequence data and roughly 100 million unique TCR beta sequences from about 179 million T cells were reported. To study patterns of TCR occurrence, a later analysis re-analyzed previously published TCR beta repertoires from 500 to 850 donors and added high-resolution HLA genotyping. To predict cytomegalovirus infection status, the study brought together high-throughput TCR immunosequencing, statistical association of individual TCRs with disease status, and machine learning. Typing coverage differed by locus: A, B, C, DRB1 and DQB1 were typed in roughly 620-630 donors, DQA1 in 522, DPA1 in 606, and DPB1 in around 440. Among several hundred genotyped donors of the cohort, an average of around 220,000 unique TCR beta nucleotide sequences was sequenced per donor, of which approximately 18% were non-productive. The study was designed to test whether signatures of past pathogen exposure could be identified by cataloging public T cell receptors. Donor age, sex, ethnicity and CMV serostatus were compiled alongside the repertoire data. Rather than drawing on any new phenotypic data, the later analysis identified candidate immune exposures from TCR beta sequences and the way those sequences occurred across donors. Every discovery cohort repertoire had been produced on one sequencing platform. Genome-wide SNP genotypes for about 65% of the roughly 670 donors were used in a later genetic analysis, which treated that subset as a discovery cohort. The T cell repertoires of 550 to 850 subjects were profiled by immunosequencing and related to cytomegalovirus serostatus. Of the 300 to 450 genotyped donors, more than 75% were placed in the genetic ancestry cluster associated with self-reported Caucasian donors. Four to six DR-DQ haplotypes were handled as single units for association and clustering because linkage in the cohort was strong. Along with the approximately 700-subject first cohort, a separate validation cohort of around 110 different subjects was used. Both class I and class II loci were covered by HLA typing, at four-digit resolution. An earlier analysis of 500 to 750 of the donors applied high-throughput TCR beta sequencing to assess whether each TCR beta V gene segment acted as functional or pseudogenic. Roughly 290 gigabases of sequencing data and approximately 92 million unique TCR sequences made up an early release that covered 500 to 650 HLA-typed donors.

Receptor amplification or capture employed the immunoSEQ multiplex PCR assay. The multiplex PCR relied on a mix of 60 forward primers for TCR Vbeta segments and 13 reverse primers for TCR Jbeta segments. Amplification of the CDR3 region of rearranged TCR beta genes was performed with a multiplex PCR assay on genomic DNA. The Illumina HiSeq System was used to sequence the amplified TCR beta libraries as 87-base-pair reads. The published analysis was carried out like this. A later analysis counted tens of millions of unique TCR beta chains across the 666 repertoires, and roughly 11 million of these chains were shared by at least two donors. Raw reads were error-corrected and collapsed into unique sequences by a nearest-neighbor algorithm in which closely related sequences were merged to remove PCR and sequencing errors. V, D and J gene segments were assigned by aligning CDR3 sequences to IMGT reference sequences. Each retained sequence needed at least a six-nucleotide match to both a V gene segment and a J gene segment. Rearrangements were called productive when the CDR3 lacked stop codons and stayed in frame with V and J; all others were non-productive. CDR3 was defined by IMGT convention, running from the second conserved V-encoded cysteine to the conserved J-encoded phenylalanine. The earlier analysis of fewer than 700 of the donors excluded sequences that lacked an unambiguous match to a single V gene segment. An earlier analysis of around 600 of the donors classified V segments as functional when productive rearrangements were above 56.7% and as segregating when the standard deviation between donors was above 5%. A statistical classification framework was built to diagnose cytomegalovirus status from the catalog of TCR beta chain sequences. V and J gene assignment, in a later analysis, came from comparing TCR nucleotide sequences with IMGT/GENE-DB human TR gene sequences. Using the TCRdist pipeline, a later analysis assigned CDR3 sequences along with most-parsimonious VDJ recombination scenarios. In a later analysis, each TCR beta chain was defined by its CDR3 amino acid sequence together with its V-gene family, and reads lacking a unique V-gene family were excluded. As a way to deal with suspected cross-contamination and a sequencing artifact, a later analysis dropped approximately 570 nucleotide sequences that were highly shared and had low generation probability. In a later analysis, a clonal expansion index for each public chain was calculated from normalized within-repertoire ranks of inferred template counts. Generation probabilities in a later analysis came from a VDJ recombination model fitted to out-of-frame rearrangements, and those results were checked against IGoR. In a later analysis, TCR-TCR, TCR-HLA and TCR-CMV co-occurrence was scored with hypergeometric tests, and a repertoire-size bias correction was applied to TCR pairs. To estimate false discovery rates, a later analysis permuted the HLA or CMV assignments 20 times. In a later analysis, co-occurring TCRs were grouped with DBSCAN, and TCRdist sequence similarity was added when clustering was performed within HLA-allele-positive subsets. Co-occurrence clustering excluded repertoires with fewer than 30,000 or more than 120,000 public chains, plus five with anomalous nucleotide sharing. The table was pulled from immuneACCESS by TCRdb, which kept in-frame rearrangements only. Such tables lose some clones; where checked, under half of the loss comes from unresolved V genes, and the rest has no known cause. V, J and clone size reflect that table, while D and trimming were determined from the DNA. The sample has fewer than 150,000 clones on record, over 80% of them singletons. Around 0.24% of the sample is taken by the ten largest.

The paper's findings and limits, for the study overall: A further reported finding was that TCR beta sequences accurately predicted the HLA-A and HLA-B alleles for most subjects in the first cohort. In a later analysis, most CMV-associated TCR beta chains were found to appear HLA-restricted, with HLA associations seemingly driven largely by CMV exposure. Compared with the approximately 710-donor mean, donors in an Asian-associated ancestry cluster had fewer N-insertions in productive TCRs, according to a later genetic analysis. Roughly uniform sequencing depth across donors was assumed in presence/absence analyses, although this assumption may not hold. This cohort had only TCR beta chains sequenced, and the lack of alpha or paired-chain data limited which features could be detected. Specific HLA alleles were associated with 16,951 TCR beta sequences at a false discovery rate of 0.05 in a later analysis. According to a later analysis, parvovirus B19, influenza, CMV and Epstein-Barr virus appeared linked to several top co-occurrence clusters. Most TCR sequences were observed very rarely across donors, whereas some public TCRs were present in many individuals. An association between a missense DCLRE1C variant and V-gene and J-gene trimming of TCR beta chains was found in a later genetic analysis and replicated in an independent cohort. Some IMGT-functional V segments, including TRBV6-2 and TRBV6-3, could not be told apart with the 87-base-pair reads, so those segments were excluded. Around 16 rarely observed V segments, including chromosome 9 orphons, were excluded from the earlier analysis of about 610 of the donors because counts were too low. The classifier was reported to diagnose cytomegalovirus status with high specificity and sensitivity in both the original and validation cohorts. In a later analysis, the rate of TCR association differed among HLA loci, with DRB1 alleles having the most associated TCRs and HLA-C alleles having the fewest. The only immune exposure information available for the cohort was CMV serostatus. In vitro tests confirmed that a few of the cytomegalovirus-associated TCR beta chains recognize cytomegalovirus antigens. It was suggested by the authors that the approach could potentially be generalized to other disease states and immunological phenotypes. The study listed approximately 150 TCR beta chains as associated with cytomegalovirus. An earlier analysis of 450 to 750 of the donors showed that most TCR beta V segments appeared in productive rearrangements either about 87% or about 30% of the time, which broadly matched IMGT annotations. The sequencing pipeline was judged likely to have produced a cluster of highly shared sequence variants as a technical artifact. Linkage disequilibrium might explain the correlated functional status among segregating V segments, but an unknown experimental factor could not be excluded. Assigning TCR associations to individual alleles was difficult when HLA alleles, especially DR and DQ, strongly co-occurred. A later analysis found that HLA-associated TCR beta chains were more clonally expanded and had lower generation probabilities than equally common non-associated chains. Because HLA typing was missing for some donors at each locus, association tests included only the typed subset.

The cohort comprised some 680 healthy bone marrow donors. At the time of sampling, all cohort members were nominally healthy, though unrecorded immune exposures were likely present. The donor was CMV seronegative and was included in the group of 352 seronegative cohort members. Each donor provided a peripheral blood sample, and peripheral blood mononuclear cells were used for TCR beta sequencing. The Qiagen DNeasy Blood Extraction Kit was used to extract genomic DNA from the blood cell samples. The rearranged chain carries TRBV7-9 and TRBJ1-1; matching of 6 bases hints at TRBD1 as the D gene. Sequences were obtained from PBMCs. This sequence was found in a man aged 45 to 65 in good health and CMV-seronegative. The nucleotide sequence reads TGTTCCAGCAGCTCTATCGGGGGGGCGTATACTGAAGCTTTCTTT. Its protein is CSSSSIGGAYTEAFF.